The clone carrying this T cell receptor (beta chain) turned up a few times. No antigen is known for it. This sample is drawn from a study of regulatory T cells in long-lasting Graves disease. Whole-study findings and limits: Persistent Graves' patients showed less TCR diversity than newly diagnosed patients showed. Persistent disease preferred TRBV28, TRBJ1-2 and TRBJ2-5. Shared public clonotypes totalled about 2,600 in persistent patients, compared with just under 1,000 in new patients.

The time point here: persistent/refractory GD, antithyroid drugs over 5 years with positive TRAb. TCR sequences were obtained from RNA taken from PBMCs. Per American Thyroid Association guidelines, Graves' disease was diagnosed. Researchers made TCR beta libraries by using iRepertoire HTBI primers and running Arm-PCR on CDR3 regions. One entry per CDR3 protein, called by TCRdb with MiXCR from the multiplex PCR reads. The sample has about 400,000 distinct CDR3 sequences, about a fifth seen once. Germline V CDR1 and CDR2: SGHVS, FNYEAQ. The J segment lost 3 bases and the V segment lost 4 bases, leaving 11 bases of the junction unmatched. CDR3 length equals 16 residues.

This TCR was sampled from a female donor with Graves disease. This chain links TRBV7-6 with TRBJ2-5; 7 bases line up with TRBD1. The specimen comprised peripheral blood mononuclear cells (PBMCs), sampled when the disease was refractory, from a patient treated with antithyroid drugs. The CDR3: CASSSPDRVREETQYF. The DNA of the CDR3 is TGTGCCAGCAGCTCGCCCGACAGGGTGCGAGAAGAGACCCAGTACTTC.